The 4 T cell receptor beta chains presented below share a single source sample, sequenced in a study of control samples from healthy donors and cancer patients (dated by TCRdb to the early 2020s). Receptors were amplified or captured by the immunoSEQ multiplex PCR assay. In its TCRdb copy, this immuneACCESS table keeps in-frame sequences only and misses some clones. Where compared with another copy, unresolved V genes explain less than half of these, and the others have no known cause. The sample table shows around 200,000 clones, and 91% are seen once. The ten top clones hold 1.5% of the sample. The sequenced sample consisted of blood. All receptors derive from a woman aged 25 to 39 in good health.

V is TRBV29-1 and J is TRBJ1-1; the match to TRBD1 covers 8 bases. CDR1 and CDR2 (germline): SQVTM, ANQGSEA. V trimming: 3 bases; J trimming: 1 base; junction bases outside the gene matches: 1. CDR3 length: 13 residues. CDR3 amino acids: CSVETGENTEAFF. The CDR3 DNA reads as TGCAGCGTTGAGACAGGGGAGAACACTGAAGCTTTCTTT.

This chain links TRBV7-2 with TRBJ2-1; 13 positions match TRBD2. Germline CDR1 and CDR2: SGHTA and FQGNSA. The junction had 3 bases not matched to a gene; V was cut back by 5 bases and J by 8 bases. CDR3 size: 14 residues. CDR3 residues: CASSPTSGGHEQFF. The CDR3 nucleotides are TGTGCCAGCAGCCCGACTAGCGGGGGGCATGAGCAGTTCTTC.

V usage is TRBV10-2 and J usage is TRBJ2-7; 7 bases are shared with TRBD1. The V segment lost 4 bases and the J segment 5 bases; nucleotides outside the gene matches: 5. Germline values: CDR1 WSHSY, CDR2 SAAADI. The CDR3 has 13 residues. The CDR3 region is CASSADRAHEQYF. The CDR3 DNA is TGCGCCAGCAGTGCCGACAGGGCCCACGAGCAGTACTTC.

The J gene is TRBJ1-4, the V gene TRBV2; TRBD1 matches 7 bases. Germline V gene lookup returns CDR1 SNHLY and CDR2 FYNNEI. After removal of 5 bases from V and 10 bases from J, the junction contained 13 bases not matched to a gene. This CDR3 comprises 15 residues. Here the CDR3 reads CASSLPGQRRGKLFF. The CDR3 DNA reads TGTGCCAGCAGTTTGCCGGGACAGCGCCGGGGAAAACTGTTTTTT.